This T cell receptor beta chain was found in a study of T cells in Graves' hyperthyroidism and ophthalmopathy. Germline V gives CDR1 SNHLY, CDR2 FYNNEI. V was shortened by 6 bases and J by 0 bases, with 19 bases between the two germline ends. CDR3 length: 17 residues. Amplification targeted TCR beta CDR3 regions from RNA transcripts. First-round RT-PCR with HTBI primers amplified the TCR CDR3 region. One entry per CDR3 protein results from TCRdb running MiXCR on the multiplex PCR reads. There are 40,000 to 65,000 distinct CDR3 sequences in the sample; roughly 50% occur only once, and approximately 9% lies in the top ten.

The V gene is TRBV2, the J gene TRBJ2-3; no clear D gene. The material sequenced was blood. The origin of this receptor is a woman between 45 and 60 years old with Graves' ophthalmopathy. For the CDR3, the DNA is TGTGCCAGCAGAGGGTTGGATGCGACAACTAGCACAGATACGCAGTATTTT. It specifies CASRGLDATTSTDTQYF.